These 21 T cell receptor beta chains came from one sample sequenced in a study of human T cells and chemical hapten exposure. A single record per CDR3 protein comes from TCRdb applying MiXCR to the RACE reads. The sample holds a few hundred thousand distinct CDR3 sequences; roughly 6% are singletons and the top ten take over 6.5%. As for time point: pre-sensitization, week 0. The treatment was: therapeutic diphenylcyclopropenone sensitization with weekly scalp DPC. The sample was whole blood, taken in connection with sensitization to the hapten diphenylcyclopropenone (DPC). All receptors derive from a young woman with alopecia areata. Some clones in this sample may be carry-over from other donors' samples.

At least ten counts were recorded for this clonotype. A read error may produce the germline difference seen at one junction end. This chain links TRBV5-4 with TRBJ1-5; D might be TRBD1 (5 bases). The CDR3 loop spans 17 amino acids. From germline, CDR1 is SGHNT and CDR2 YYREEE (reference sequence). The CDR3 DNA is TGTGCCAGCAGCCCCCCCGGGGACTCAACCGGCAAACAGCCCCAGCATTTT. This gives the protein CASSPPGDSTGKQPQHF.

The V call is TRBV5-1, the J call TRBJ2-3; D remains unclear. Germline assignment: CDR1 SGHRS and CDR2 YFSETQ. This CDR3 has 14 amino acids. V lost 6 bases and J lost 4, with 15 bases in between. CDR3 region: CASKTKEYADTQYF. CDR3 in DNA: TGCGCCAGCAAGACCAAAGAATACGCAGATACGCAGTATTTT.

There are many counts of this clonotype. The V gene is TRBV28, the J gene TRBJ1-2, with no clear D. V lost 6 bases and J lost 4, with 12 bases in between. Germline CDR1 is MDHEN and CDR2 is SYDVKM. The CDR3 covers 13 residues. DNA for the CDR3: TGTGCCAGCAGCCGCGTGCAGTTCTATGGCTACACCTTC. Translating it yields CASSRVQFYGYTF.

The sample holds a few counts of this clonotype. This chain joins TRBV1 and TRBJ1-5. TRBV1 is reported as a pseudogene. The CDR3 has 9 residues. Here the CDR3 reads CTSSQIQHF. CDR3 DNA: TGCACCAGCAGCCAGATCCAGCATTTT.

This chain joins TRBV4-2 and TRBJ2-1; D may be TRBD1 or TRBD2 (6 bases each). This CDR3 is 16 amino acids long. V lost 1 base to trimming and J lost 0 bases, with 10 bases between them. Germline V gene lookup returns CDR1 LGHNA and CDR2 YNFKEQ. CDR3 in amino acids: CASSQGGASSYNEQFF. In DNA, the CDR3 is TGTGCCAGCAGCCAAGGGGGGGCCTCCTCCTACAATGAGCAGTTCTTC.

The chain uses TRBV7-3 and TRBJ2-3; D is ambiguous. This CDR3 has 13 residues. V dropped 4 bases and J dropped 5 bases, with 10 bases sitting between them. Looked up from germline, CDR1 is SGHTA and CDR2 is FQGTGA. This CDR3 reads CASSSTMGDTQYF. Written as DNA, the CDR3 is TGTGCCAGCAGCTCAACTATGGGAGATACGCAGTATTTT.

DNA of the CDR3: TGTGCCAGCAGTCCGTACACGGGGACCTACGAGCAGTACTTC. Protein product: CASSPYTGTYEQYF. The V gene is TRBV12-3 or TRBV12-4, the J gene TRBJ2-7, with D perhaps TRBD2 (5 bases). V was trimmed by 5 bases and J by 2 bases, leaving 13 bases between them. The length of the CDR3 is 14 residues.

This clonotype was detected a few times. V gene TRBV7-9 combines with J gene TRBJ1-5; 8 positions agree with TRBD1. CDR1 and CDR2 from the germline V gene are SEHNR and FQNEAQ (reference sequence). This CDR3 is 17 amino acids long. V shed 5 bases, J shed 1 base, and the junction held 10 bases outside the gene matches. The CDR3 loop is CASSEGTGGGSNQPQHF. The CDR3 region has the DNA TGTGCCAGCAGCGAAGGGACAGGAGGAGGAAGCAATCAGCCCCAGCATTTT.

This clonotype came up many times. The CDR3 nucleotides read TGCGCCAGCAGCTTACTGACAGGTAGCTCCTACGAGCAGTACTTC. Its protein product is CASSLLTGSSYEQYF. The chain joins TRBV5-1 to TRBJ2-7; tentative D call: TRBD1 (6 bases). V gave up 2 bases and J gave up 0 bases, with 12 bases separating them. This CDR3 has 15 amino acids. Germline CDR1 reads SGHRS; CDR2 reads YFSETQ.

The J gene is TRBJ1-1, the V gene TRBV12-3 or TRBV12-4; D might be TRBD1 (5 bases). The V end was cut by 5 bases, the J end by 7 bases, with 8 bases between. There are 11 residues in the CDR3. CDR3: CASSPGYEAFF. CDR3 in DNA: TGTGCCAGCAGTCCAGGGTATGAAGCTTTCTTT.

V and J are TRBV7-2 and TRBJ1-2, with D possibly matching TRBD1 (6 bases). The V gene lost 1 base and the J gene lost 6 bases, with 15 bases spanning the gap. Germline V gives CDR1 SGHTA, CDR2 FQGNSA. The CDR3 runs 15 residues. The CDR3 region is CASSLVGGTRNGYTF. As DNA, the CDR3 is TGTGCCAGCAGCTTAGTTGGGGGGACAAGGAATGGCTACACCTTC.

This clonotype was seen many times. The rearrangement joins TRBV3-1 to TRBJ2-5; D remains unclear. V lost 5 bases, J lost 4 bases, and 11 bases lay in between. The CDR3 is 13 residues long. Germline CDR1 is LGHDT and CDR2 is YNNKEL (reference sequence). CDR3 in amino acids: CASSSRLRETQYF. Written as DNA, the CDR3 is TGTGCCAGCAGCTCCCGTTTGCGAGAGACCCAGTACTTC.

This clonotype has more than one count but fewer than ten. The rearrangement uses TRBV6-5 and TRBJ2-7; D is possibly TRBD1 (5 bases). V lost 4 bases and J 0 bases, leaving 10 bases between the germline ends. CDR1 is MNHEY and CDR2 is SVGAGI in the germline V gene. The CDR3 length is 14 residues. The CDR3 region is CASSSAGRSYEQYF. CDR3 coding DNA: TGTGCCAGCAGTTCTGCAGGGCGCTCCTACGAGCAGTACTTC.

This clonotype was observed a handful of times. The rearrangement uses TRBV6-1 and TRBJ2-7; perhaps TRBD2 as D (6 bases). The CDR3 consists of 15 residues. CDR1 is MNHNS and CDR2 is SASEGT in the germline V gene. With 4 bases removed from V and 0 bases from J, the gap between germline ends came to 13 bases. This CDR3 reads CASSVGGDVSYEQYF. The CDR3 nucleotides read TGTGCCAGCAGTGTAGGAGGGGATGTCTCCTACGAGCAGTACTTC.

There are many counts of this clonotype. The chain recombines TRBV6-2 or TRBV6-3 with TRBJ2-3, with 8 bases aligning to TRBD2. The germline V gene has CDR1 MNHEY and CDR2 SVGEGT. Germline trimming cut 5 bases from V and 2 bases from J; bases unmatched to any gene: 12. The CDR3 has 17 amino acids. CDR3 DNA: TGTGCCAGCAGTCCTCGGACTAGCTGGGGCCTCACAGATACGCAGTATTTT. It specifies CASSPRTSWGLTDTQYF.

V and J are TRBV18 and TRBJ2-3; D may be TRBD2 (6 bases). V was cut by 6 bases and J by 3 bases, with 13 bases left in between. CDR1 and CDR2 from the germline V gene are KGHSH and LQKENI. The CDR3 extends over 14 amino acids. The CDR3 sequence is CASSTAAGTDTQYF. The CDR3 DNA is TGTGCCAGCTCGACAGCGGCGGGGACAGATACGCAGTATTTT. Drawing the rest from reference TRBV18 and TRBJ2-3, the complete variable domain is NAGVMQNPRHLVRRRGQEARLRCSPMKGHSHVYWYRQLPEEGLKFMVYLQKENIIDESGMPKERFSAEFPKEGPSILRIQQVVRGDSAAYFCASSTAAGTDTQYFGPGTRLTVL.

The chain recombines TRBV27 with TRBJ2-4; no definite D call. V shed 5 bases and J shed 13 bases, with 15 bases lying between them. This CDR3 has 12 amino acids. CDR1 is MNHEY, CDR2 SMNVEV, per germline (reference sequence). DNA for the CDR3: TGTGCCAGCAGTATACCCTCCGGGCCACAGTACTTC. Translation gives CASSIPSGPQYF.

V usage is TRBV5-5 and J usage is TRBJ1-5; D gene ambiguous. Germline V gene data show CDR1 as SGHKS and CDR2 as YYEKEE (reference sequence). V gave up 4 bases and J gave up 0 bases, with 14 bases separating them. This CDR3 spans 16 amino acids. Written as DNA, the CDR3 is TGTGCCAGCAGCCCAAGGACGGATTATAGCAATCAGCCCCAGCATTTT. It encodes CASSPRTDYSNQPQHF.

This clonotype was observed at least ten times. The chain has TRBV12-3 or TRBV12-4 and TRBJ1-2; D is unclear. Trimming took 2 bases from V and 7 from J, leaving 11 bases between them. The CDR3 runs 13 residues. The CDR3 sequence: CASSLIPPGGYTF. In DNA form, the CDR3 reads TGTGCCAGCAGTTTAATACCCCCGGGTGGCTACACCTTC.

This clonotype was counted at least ten times. V is TRBV12-3 or TRBV12-4 and J is TRBJ1-1; D call uncertain. The CDR3 runs to 13 residues. Between the trimmed V and J ends, which lost 4 bases and 8 bases, there was a span of 14 bases. This chain's CDR3 is CASSSRGGSEAFF. The CDR3 DNA is TGTGCCAGCAGTTCCCGGGGAGGCTCCGAAGCTTTCTTT.

The CDR3 nucleotides are TGTGCCAGCAGTTACAATCCCATAAACGACCTCCTCGACCAAGTCCTGACTTTC. This codes for CASSYNPINDLLDQVLTF. The chain joins TRBV6-2 or TRBV6-3 to TRBJ2-6; D not certain. The V end lost 2 bases, the J end lost 13 bases, and 27 bases lay between the germline ends. CDR1 is MNHEY and CDR2 is SVGEGT in the germline V gene. The CDR3 totals 18 residues.